Presented here are 19 T cell receptor beta chains from one specimen sequenced in a study of T cells after yellow fever vaccination. TCRdb re-called the 5' RACE reads with MiXCR, one entry per CDR3 protein. The repertoire includes just under 600,000 distinct CDR3 sequences, roughly 14% of them detected once, and more than 12% sits in the top ten. The source material was PBMCs, sampled on the day of the yellow fever booster vaccination. The source of these receptors is a young man who received the YFV17D yellow fever vaccine.

This clonotype has a handful of counts. The rearrangement joins TRBV7-3 to TRBJ2-1, with 8 bases that match TRBD2. CDR1 and CDR2 from the germline V gene are SGHTA and FQGTGA. The length of the CDR3 is 17 residues. The trim removed 5 bases at V and 3 bases at J, leaving 12 bases unmatched. DNA for the CDR3: TGTGCCAGCAGCCCCTACCCAGCGGGAGTCCTCTACAATGAGCAGTTCTTC. It encodes CASSPYPAGVLYNEQFF.

The rearrangement uses TRBV6-2 or TRBV6-3 and TRBJ2-5, with D hard to call. From germline, CDR1 is MNHEY and CDR2 SVGEGT. The CDR3 length is 12 residues. Deletions cut 10 bases from V and 3 bases from J, with 12 bases between. CDR3 coding DNA: TGTGCCACCGGGCAGATTAAAGAGACCCAGTACTTC. Protein product: CATGQIKETQYF.

This clonotype was observed a few times. The rearrangement joins TRBV18 to TRBJ1-1; perhaps TRBD1 as D (5 bases). CDR1 and CDR2 from the germline V gene are KGHSH and LQKENI. The CDR3 spans 14 residues. V shed 2 bases and J shed 4 bases, with 11 bases lying between them. This CDR3 is CASSPNGAGTEAFF. CDR3 nucleotides: TGTGCCAGCTCACCAAATGGGGCCGGCACTGAAGCTTTCTTT.

This clonotype was picked up a small number of times. CDR3 DNA sequence: TGTGCCAGCAGCCGGGGGGGGGCGGCAGATACGCAGTATTTT. Translating it yields CASSRGGAADTQYF. The gene calls are TRBV5-4 and TRBJ2-3, with 8 bases matching TRBD2. Germline CDR1 SGHNT, CDR2 YYREEE (reference sequence). Germline trimming cut 4 bases from V and 4 bases from J; bases unmatched to any gene: 5. CDR3 length: 14 residues.

This clonotype has a handful of counts. This rearrangement joins TRBV28 to TRBJ1-2; D gene ambiguous. With 4 bases removed from V and 4 bases from J, the gap between germline ends came to 10 bases. The CDR3 totals 13 residues. Germline V gene lookup returns CDR1 MDHEN and CDR2 SYDVKM. CDR3 amino acids: CASSSEGIYGYTF. For the CDR3, the DNA is TGTGCCAGCAGTTCCGAAGGGATCTATGGCTACACCTTC.

This chain connects TRBV9 to TRBJ1-3; unclear D gene. CDR1 is SGDLS, CDR2 YYNGEE, per germline. With 3 bases removed from V and 4 bases from J, the gap between germline ends came to 8 bases. This CDR3 comprises 13 residues. CDR3 region: CASSDGYGNTIYF. DNA of the CDR3: TGTGCCAGCAGCGATGGGTACGGAAACACCATATATTTT.

This clonotype was counted only a few times. The chain carries TRBV12-3 or TRBV12-4 and TRBJ1-2; D remains unclear. V dropped 5 bases and J dropped 4 bases, with 11 bases sitting between them. The CDR3 totals 13 residues. The CDR3 bases are TGTGCCAGCAGTGACCTAAGTACCTATGGCTACACCTTC. Translation: CASSDLSTYGYTF.

The chain carries TRBV6-1 and TRBJ2-3, with a weak D call TRBD1 (7 bases). The CDR3 covers 14 residues. Trimming pared 7 bases from V and 3 bases from J, leaving 14 bases between. Per germline, CDR1 MNHNS and CDR2 SASEGT. CDR3 nucleotide sequence: TGTGCCAGCAAATCCAGGGGGGATACAGATACGCAGTATTTT. It encodes CASKSRGDTDTQYF.

This clonotype was counted a few times. The chain joins TRBV2 to TRBJ2-7; 8 bases agree with TRBD1. The CDR3 totals 15 residues. CDR1 is SNHLY and CDR2 is FYNNEI in the germline V gene. J lost 4 bases, V lost 6 bases, and 11 bases had no gene match. The chain's CDR3 is CASSLYRQGAYEQYF. Here the CDR3 DNA reads TGTGCCAGCAGCCTATACCGGCAGGGGGCTTACGAGCAGTACTTC. The complete variable domain, with remaining parts taken from reference TRBV2 and TRBJ2-7, reads EPEVTQTPSHQVTQMGQEVILRCVPISNHLYFYWYRQILGQKVEFLVSFYNNEISEKSEIFDDQFSVERPDGSNFTLKIRSTKLEDSAMYFCASSLYRQGAYEQYFGPGTRLTVT.

This clonotype was seen more than once but under ten times. The J gene is TRBJ1-4, the V gene TRBV7-9; perhaps TRBD1 as D (5 bases). This CDR3 is 15 amino acids long. V gave up 4 bases and J gave up 0 bases, with 9 bases separating them. From germline, CDR1 is SEHNR and CDR2 FQNEAQ (reference sequence). The CDR3 DNA is TGTGCCAGCAGCTCCAGACAGTCAACTAATGAAAAACTGTTTTTT. Translation: CASSSRQSTNEKLFF.

In its sample, this clonotype was seen a few times. The V gene is TRBV7-8, the J gene TRBJ2-7, with 10 nucleotides matching TRBD2. After removal of 4 bases from V and 3 bases from J, the junction contained 3 bases not matched to a gene. This CDR3 region has 14 residues. Germline V gene lookup returns CDR1 SGHVS and CDR2 FQNEAQ. The DNA for the CDR3 is TGTGCCAGCAGCTCATCTAGCGGGAGCTACGAGCAGTACTTC. Translation gives CASSSSSGSYEQYF.

V and J are TRBV7-8 and TRBJ1-3; D is possibly TRBD1 (5 bases). CDR3 length: 14 amino acids. The V end lost 5 bases, the J end lost 4 bases, and 12 bases lay between the germline ends. Per germline, CDR1 SGHVS and CDR2 FQNEAQ. The CDR3 DNA reads as TGTGCCAGCAGCCCTAGACAGTCCGGAAACACCATATATTTT. Protein: CASSPRQSGNTIYF. Together with reference TRBV7-8 and TRBJ1-3, the CDR3 gives the full variable domain: GAGVSQSPRYKVAKRGQDVALRCDPISGHVSLFWYQQALGQGPEFLTYFQNEAQLDKSGLPSDRFFAERPEGSVSTLKIQRTQQEDSAVYLCASSPRQSGNTIYFGEGSWLTVV.

The chain recombines TRBV12-3 or TRBV12-4 with TRBJ2-1; 10 bases agree with TRBD2. V shed 3 bases and J 5 bases; nucleotides not matched to a gene: 7. The CDR3 has 16 residues. This chain's CDR3 is CASSFSLAGVNNEQFF. The CDR3 nucleotides are TGTGCCAGCAGTTTTAGTCTAGCGGGAGTTAACAATGAGCAGTTCTTC.

V usage is TRBV19 and J usage is TRBJ1-2, with 8 bases aligning to TRBD1. J lost 4 bases, V lost 4 bases, and 8 bases had no gene match. This CDR3 region has 15 residues. Germline V gene sequence: CDR1 LNHDA, CDR2 SQIVND (reference sequence). The DNA of the CDR3 is TGTGCCAGTAGTACCGACAGGGGTTGGAGCTATGGCTACACCTTC. Translating gives CASSTDRGWSYGYTF. The variable domain in full, completed from reference TRBV19 and TRBJ1-2, reads DGGITQSPKYLFRKEGQNVTLSCEQNLNHDAMYWYRQDPGQGLRLIYYSQIVNDFQKGDIAEGYSVSREKKESFPLTVTSAQKNPTAFYLCASSTDRGWSYGYTFGSGTRLTVV.

This clonotype was picked up many times. The chain carries TRBV12-3 or TRBV12-4 and TRBJ2-7; 9 bases agree with TRBD2. The CDR3 is 15 amino acids. Germline trimming cut 5 bases from V and 5 bases from J; bases unmatched to any gene: 10. CDR3 amino acids: CASSPLLAGVNEQYF. DNA for the CDR3: TGTGCCAGCAGTCCCCTGTTAGCGGGAGTTAACGAGCAGTACTTC.

This clonotype was observed a handful of times. The genes are TRBV5-1 and TRBJ2-2, with 9 bases identical to TRBD2. The CDR3 spans 14 residues. V was pared by 4 bases and J by 7 bases, with 5 bases of the junction left unmatched. Germline V gene sequence: CDR1 SGHRS, CDR2 YFSETQ. The CDR3 here is CASSPAGGGGELFF. CDR3 DNA: TGCGCCAGCAGCCCAGCGGGAGGAGGCGGGGAGCTGTTTTTT. Supplemented by reference TRBV5-1 and TRBJ2-2, the full variable domain reads KAGVTQTPRYLIKTRGQQVTLSCSPISGHRSVSWYQQTPGQGLQFLFEYFSETQRNKGNFPGRFSGRQFSNSRSEMNVSTLELGDSALYLCASSPAGGGGELFFGEGSRLTVL.

The chain carries TRBV19 and TRBJ2-1; no clear D gene. Germline CDR1 LNHDA, CDR2 SQIVND (reference sequence). V shed 5 bases and J shed 0 bases, with 14 bases lying between them. The CDR3 is 16 residues long. CDR3 in DNA: TGTGCCAGTAGTCCCCGACTTTTTAGCTCCTACAATGAGCAGTTCTTC. It encodes CASSPRLFSSYNEQFF.

This clonotype was recorded many times. The chain has TRBV6-2 or TRBV6-3 and TRBJ1-5, with unresolved D. The ends were cut back, 4 bases at V and 6 bases at J, with 10 bases in the middle. CDR1 MNHEY and CDR2 SVGEGT come from the germline V gene. The CDR3 covers 13 residues. The CDR3 bases are TGTGCCAGCAGTTTTGGGCCCGTTCAGCCCCAGCATTTT. It codes for CASSFGPVQPQHF.

The rearrangement uses TRBV20-1 and TRBJ2-5, with D possibly TRBD2 on 6 matching bases. This CDR3 spans 14 amino acids. V gave up 5 bases and J gave up 1 base, with 14 bases separating them. The germline gives CDR1 DFQATT, CDR2 SNEGSKA (reference sequence). The CDR3: CSAPDWEAQETQYF. CDR3 coding DNA: TGCAGTGCTCCGGACTGGGAGGCCCAAGAGACCCAGTACTTC.